The present TCR beta chain was sequenced within a study of tumor-infiltrating lymphocytes in primary liver carcinoma. Study-wide context: Patients comprised men and women whose ages fell between 30 and 69 years. Staging placed the tumors at T1-T3 N0M0, and they measured about 4.2 to 10 cm across. Findings and limits, study-wide: For tumor-adjacent and tumor-blood pairs, overlap was less than that seen for tumor region pairs.

Germline DNA was extracted too, while blood RNA derived from unsorted whole blood. Patients showed chronic HBV infection and an absence of prior treatment. TCR beta cDNA came from approximately 0.55 ug total RNA, primed with a constant-region primer. Nested multiplex PCR, run for three rounds with slightly modified ARM-PCR, yielded TCR beta libraries. The study ran its first two PCR rounds for roughly 11 cycles each, using TRBV1-TRBV30 forward primers and a C-beta reverse primer. TCRdb reanalysed the multiplex PCR reads using MiXCR and keeps one entry per CDR3 protein. Of 300,000 to 350,000 distinct CDR3 sequences detected, 65% appear once; the ten largest clones hold under 8.5%. A remark on this clonotype: The antigen is unknown. At one end the junction does not follow the germline gene, possibly because of a read error.

The CDR3 runs to 14 residues. Germline values: CDR1 SGHDN, CDR2 FVKESK. The chain carries TRBV14 and TRBJ1-1; D gene unclear. The clonotype comes from a man aged 35 to 55 with primary liver carcinoma and hepatitis B virus infection. Sequencing used peripheral blood. CDR3: CTSSQDLMNTEAFF. CDR3 DNA sequence: TGTACCAGCAGCCAAGATCTAATGAACACTGAAGCTTTCTTT.